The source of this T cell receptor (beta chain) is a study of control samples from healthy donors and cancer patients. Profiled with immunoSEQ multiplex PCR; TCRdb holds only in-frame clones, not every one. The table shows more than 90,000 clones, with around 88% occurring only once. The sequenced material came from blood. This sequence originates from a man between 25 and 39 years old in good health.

The CDR3 is CASSSLGSVLQETQYF. DNA of the CDR3: TGTGCCAGCAGTTCCTTGGGATCAGTGCTCCAAGAGACCCAGTACTTC. The genes are TRBV6-2 or TRBV6-3 and TRBJ2-5; D gene unclear. Deletions cut 4 bases from V and 1 base from J, with 16 bases between. The germline gives CDR1 MNHEY, CDR2 SVGEGT. This CDR3 is built from 16 residues.